Listed below are T cell receptor beta chains from one sample, sequenced in a study of blood T cell repertoires in COVID-19. Sequenced by immunoSEQ multiplex PCR; TCRdb stores in-frame clones only, minus some. Of about 30,000 clones listed, 90% to 95% were seen once; the top ten hold roughly 38%. Sequenced input: peripheral blood. Receptors originate from a man aged 55 to 69 with active or convalescent COVID-19. CDR3s include the opening cysteine and the closing phenylalanine or tryptophan. Fields, in order: CDR3 length, J gene, V gene, D gene, clone size, CDR3 protein, CDR3 DNA. D genes are given only for firm matches. Only some rows state a clone size, as once, few, many or a class for expanded clones.

CDR3 length: 14
J gene: TRBJ2-1
V gene: TRBV4-2
D gene: TRBD1
clone size: NA
CDR3 protein: CASSEWGQGAEQFF
CDR3 DNA: TGTGCCAGCAGCGAATGGGGACAGGGGGCCGAGCAGTTCTTC

CDR3 length: 14
J gene: TRBJ2-5
V gene: TRBV5-4
D gene: NA
clone size: NA
CDR3 protein: CASSLPGGRETQYF
CDR3 DNA: TGTGCCAGCAGCTTGCCCGGGGGGCGAGAGACCCAGTACTTC

CDR3 length: 11
J gene: TRBJ1-3
V gene: TRBV12-3/TRBV12-4
D gene: NA
clone size: NA
CDR3 protein: CASRQVSTIYF
CDR3 DNA: TGTGCCAGCAGACAAGTAAGCACCATATATTTT

CDR3 length: 13
J gene: TRBJ2-5
V gene: TRBV7-7
D gene: NA
clone size: NA
CDR3 protein: CASSLPGQETQYF
CDR3 DNA: TGTGCTAGCAGCTTACCGGGGCAAGAGACCCAGTACTTC

CDR3 length: 13
J gene: TRBJ1-5
V gene: TRBV12-3/TRBV12-4
D gene: NA
clone size: NA
CDR3 protein: CASSLLRDQPQHF
CDR3 DNA: TGTGCCAGCAGTTTGCTGCGAGATCAGCCCCAGCATTTT

CDR3 length: 17
J gene: TRBJ2-7
V gene: TRBV7-9
D gene: NA
clone size: NA
CDR3 protein: CASSPKASGDSRYEQYF
CDR3 DNA: TGTGCCAGCAGCCCCAAAGCCTCGGGGGACAGCCGGTACGAGCAGTACTTC

CDR3 length: 13
J gene: TRBJ2-1
V gene: TRBV7-2
D gene: NA
clone size: NA
CDR3 protein: CASSLGLAPEQFF
CDR3 DNA: TGTGCCAGCAGCTTAGGGCTAGCCCCTGAGCAGTTCTTC

CDR3 length: 15
J gene: TRBJ1-2
V gene: TRBV19
D gene: TRBD1
clone size: NA
CDR3 protein: CASSVTGTGDYGYTF
CDR3 DNA: TGTGCCAGTAGTGTTACCGGGACAGGAGATTATGGCTACACCTTC

CDR3 length: 12
J gene: TRBJ2-7
V gene: TRBV5-6
D gene: NA
clone size: once
CDR3 protein: CASSPYGYEQYF
CDR3 DNA: TGTGCCAGCAGCCCCTACGGGTACGAGCAGTACTTC

CDR3 length: 15
J gene: TRBJ2-7
V gene: TRBV7-9
D gene: TRBD2
clone size: NA
CDR3 protein: CASSYLAGAPYEQYF
CDR3 DNA: TGTGCCAGCAGCTACCTAGCGGGGGCCCCCTACGAGCAGTACTTC

CDR3 length: 16
J gene: TRBJ1-2
V gene: TRBV5-1
D gene: NA
clone size: few
CDR3 protein: CASTNGGGAGPYGYTF
CDR3 DNA: TGCGCCAGCACTAATGGGGGGGGCGCCGGCCCCTATGGCTACACCTTC

CDR3 length: 15
J gene: TRBJ2-7
V gene: TRBV3-1/TRBV3-2
D gene: TRBD2
clone size: NA
CDR3 protein: CASSPSGVRSYEQYF
CDR3 DNA: TGTGCCAGCAGCCCCAGCGGGGTACGCTCCTACGAGCAGTACTTC

CDR3 length: 15
J gene: TRBJ1-1
V gene: TRBV29-1
D gene: TRBD1
clone size: NA
CDR3 protein: CSVEEGTGVNTEAFF
CDR3 DNA: TGCAGCGTTGAAGAGGGGACAGGGGTGAACACTGAAGCTTTCTTT

CDR3 length: 15
J gene: TRBJ2-5
V gene: TRBV5-4
D gene: TRBD1
clone size: NA
CDR3 protein: CATKGTGGRQETQYF
CDR3 DNA: TGTGCCACCAAAGGGACAGGAGGAAGGCAAGAGACCCAGTACTTC

CDR3 length: 16
J gene: TRBJ1-3
V gene: TRBV5-1
D gene: TRBD1
clone size: NA
CDR3 protein: CASSLTGGAAGNTIYF
CDR3 DNA: TGCGCCAGCAGCTTGACAGGGGGCGCCGCAGGAAACACCATATATTTT

CDR3 length: 14
J gene: TRBJ1-6
V gene: TRBV5-1
D gene: NA
clone size: once
CDR3 protein: CASSWERIGSPLHF
CDR3 DNA: TGCGCCAGCAGCTGGGAGCGAATTGGATCACCCCTCCACTTT

CDR3 length: 14
J gene: TRBJ1-6
V gene: TRBV19
D gene: TRBD1
clone size: NA
CDR3 protein: CASRVTGANSPLHF
CDR3 DNA: TGTGCCAGTAGGGTAACAGGGGCTAATTCACCCCTCCACTTT

CDR3 length: 12
J gene: TRBJ1-5
V gene: TRBV10-2
D gene: NA
clone size: NA
CDR3 protein: CASTAGDQPQHF
CDR3 DNA: TGCGCCAGCACCGCAGGCGATCAGCCCCAGCATTTT

CDR3 length: 14
J gene: TRBJ1-3
V gene: TRBV6-5
D gene: TRBD1
clone size: NA
CDR3 protein: CASRDRASGNTIYF
CDR3 DNA: TGTGCCAGCAGGGACAGGGCTTCAGGAAACACCATATATTTT

CDR3 length: 15
J gene: TRBJ1-2
V gene: TRBV6-5
D gene: TRBD1
clone size: NA
CDR3 protein: CASGSGGTGRFGYTF
CDR3 DNA: TGTGCCAGCGGTTCAGGAGGGACAGGGAGATTTGGCTACACCTTC

CDR3 length: 11
J gene: TRBJ2-1
V gene: TRBV6-4
D gene: NA
clone size: NA
CDR3 protein: CASSTGFRKFF
CDR3 DNA: TGTGCCAGCAGTACGGGATTTAGGAAGTTCTTC

CDR3 length: 12
J gene: TRBJ1-5
V gene: TRBV3-1/TRBV3-2
D gene: NA
clone size: NA
CDR3 protein: CASSLLNQPQHF
CDR3 DNA: TGTGCCAGCAGCCTTCTCAATCAGCCCCAGCATTTT

CDR3 length: 16
J gene: TRBJ2-1
V gene: TRBV7-6
D gene: TRBD2
clone size: NA
CDR3 protein: CASSLELLAAYNEQFF
CDR3 DNA: TGTGCCAGCAGCTTAGAGCTGCTAGCGGCATACAATGAGCAGTTCTTC

CDR3 length: 15
J gene: TRBJ1-4
V gene: TRBV9
D gene: TRBD1
clone size: NA
CDR3 protein: CASSVGRQGYEKLFF
CDR3 DNA: TGTGCCAGCAGCGTAGGTCGACAGGGGTATGAAAAACTGTTTTTT

CDR3 length: 15
J gene: TRBJ1-2
V gene: TRBV7-2
D gene: TRBD1
clone size: NA
CDR3 protein: CASSLGQGGGYGYTF
CDR3 DNA: TGTGCCAGCAGCTTAGGACAGGGCGGAGGCTATGGCTACACCTTC

CDR3 length: 13
J gene: TRBJ1-5
V gene: TRBV19
D gene: TRBD1
clone size: NA
CDR3 protein: CASSRTGEQPQHF
CDR3 DNA: TGTGCCAGTAGCAGGACAGGGGAACAGCCCCAGCATTTT

CDR3 length: 14
J gene: TRBJ1-1
V gene: TRBV6-5
D gene: TRBD1
clone size: NA
CDR3 protein: CASRRSGGNTEAFF
CDR3 DNA: TGTGCCAGCAGGCGATCAGGGGGCAACACTGAAGCTTTCTTT

CDR3 length: 15
J gene: TRBJ2-5
V gene: TRBV24-1
D gene: TRBD2
clone size: NA
CDR3 protein: CATSDGLAEEETQYF
CDR3 DNA: TGTGCCACCAGTGATGGACTAGCTGAGGAAGAGACCCAGTACTTC

CDR3 length: 14
J gene: TRBJ2-1
V gene: TRBV7-9
D gene: TRBD2
clone size: NA
CDR3 protein: CAATGGGDYNEQFF
CDR3 DNA: TGTGCCGCGACGGGCGGGGGGGATTACAATGAGCAGTTCTTC

CDR3 length: 16
J gene: TRBJ1-4
V gene: TRBV19
D gene: TRBD1
clone size: NA
CDR3 protein: CASSPGQGTTNEKLFF
CDR3 DNA: TGTGCCAGTAGTCCCGGACAGGGCACAACTAATGAAAAACTGTTTTTT

CDR3 length: 16
J gene: TRBJ1-5
V gene: TRBV19
D gene: TRBD1
clone size: few
CDR3 protein: CASLDRDLYSNQPQHF
CDR3 DNA: TGTGCCAGTCTGGACAGGGACCTATATAGCAATCAGCCCCAGCATTTT

CDR3 length: 15
J gene: TRBJ1-5
V gene: TRBV6-5
D gene: NA
clone size: once
CDR3 protein: CASSQHRNSNQPQHF
CDR3 DNA: TGTGCCAGCAGCCAGCACAGGAATAGCAATCAGCCCCAGCATTTT

CDR3 length: 12
J gene: TRBJ2-5
V gene: TRBV30
D gene: NA
clone size: NA
CDR3 protein: CAWSLSQGTQYF
CDR3 DNA: TGTGCCTGGAGTCTTAGCCAAGGGACCCAGTACTTC

CDR3 length: 15
J gene: TRBJ2-3
V gene: TRBV9
D gene: TRBD1
clone size: NA
CDR3 protein: CASSVGGGSWDTQYF
CDR3 DNA: TGTGCCAGCAGCGTAGGAGGGGGCAGTTGGGATACGCAGTATTTT

CDR3 length: 15
J gene: TRBJ2-3
V gene: TRBV6-4
D gene: NA
clone size: once
CDR3 protein: CASSDKGISTDTQYF
CDR3 DNA: TGTGCCAGCAGTGACAAGGGGATCAGCACAGATACGCAGTATTTT

CDR3 length: 14
J gene: TRBJ2-3
V gene: TRBV12-5
D gene: TRBD2
clone size: NA
CDR3 protein: CAASLAGGTDTQYF
CDR3 DNA: TGTGCCGCCTCATTAGCGGGGGGTACAGATACGCAGTATTTT

CDR3 length: 16
J gene: TRBJ2-2
V gene: TRBV6-1
D gene: NA
clone size: NA
CDR3 protein: CASSEEVGSGTGELFF
CDR3 DNA: TGTGCCAGCAGTGAAGAGGTGGGGAGCGGCACCGGGGAGCTGTTTTTT

CDR3 length: 13
J gene: TRBJ1-2
V gene: TRBV19
D gene: NA
clone size: NA
CDR3 protein: CASNTGKGDGYTF
CDR3 DNA: TGTGCCAGTAACACAGGGAAAGGGGATGGCTACACCTTC

CDR3 length: 14
J gene: TRBJ1-2
V gene: TRBV19
D gene: TRBD1
clone size: NA
CDR3 protein: CASSIDDRVNGYTF
CDR3 DNA: TGTGCCAGTAGTATAGACGACAGGGTGAATGGCTACACCTTC

CDR3 length: 15
J gene: TRBJ1-3
V gene: TRBV6-4
D gene: TRBD1
clone size: NA
CDR3 protein: CARRPGQSSGNTIYF
CDR3 DNA: TGTGCCAGGAGGCCGGGACAGTCCTCTGGAAACACCATATATTTT

CDR3 length: 14
J gene: TRBJ1-4
V gene: TRBV27
D gene: TRBD1
clone size: NA
CDR3 protein: CASTDDRAGEKLFF
CDR3 DNA: TGTGCCAGCACCGATGACAGGGCGGGTGAAAAACTGTTTTTT

CDR3 length: 13
J gene: TRBJ1-1
V gene: TRBV2
D gene: TRBD1
clone size: NA
CDR3 protein: CASSPRGLTEAFF
CDR3 DNA: TGTGCCAGCAGTCCCAGGGGGCTCACTGAAGCTTTCTTT

CDR3 length: 14
J gene: TRBJ1-5
V gene: TRBV18
D gene: NA
clone size: NA
CDR3 protein: CASSPVTVNQPQHF
CDR3 DNA: TGTGCCAGCTCACCAGTAACAGTTAATCAGCCCCAGCATTTT

CDR3 length: 16
J gene: TRBJ2-1
V gene: TRBV6-5
D gene: NA
clone size: once
CDR3 protein: CASSYSQGIGYNEQFF
CDR3 DNA: TGTGCCAGCAGTTACTCCCAGGGGATAGGCTACAATGAGCAGTTCTTC